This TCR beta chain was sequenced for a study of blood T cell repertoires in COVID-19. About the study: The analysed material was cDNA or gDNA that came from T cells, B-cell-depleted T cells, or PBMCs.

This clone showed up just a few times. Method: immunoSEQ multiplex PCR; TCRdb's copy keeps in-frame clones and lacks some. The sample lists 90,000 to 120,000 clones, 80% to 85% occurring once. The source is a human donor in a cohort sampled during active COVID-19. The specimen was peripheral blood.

CDR3 bases: TGTGCCAGCAGCTTAGACAGATACAATGAGCAGTTCTTC. Its protein is CASSLDRYNEQFF. This chain links TRBV5-4 with TRBJ2-1; possibly TRBD1 for D (5 bases). This CDR3 is 13 amino acids long. V dropped 2 bases and J dropped 4 bases, with 7 bases sitting between them. Germline CDR1 and CDR2: SGHNT and YYREEE (reference sequence).